The sample holds one count of the clone carrying this TCR beta chain. These data come from a study of shared clonotypes between healthy human individuals. This CDR3 contains 15 residues. Germline lookup yields CDR1 SGHVS and CDR2 FQNEAQ. With 8 bases clipped from V and 1 base from J, the junction kept 8 bases outside the gene matches. Naive CD8 cells, CD45RO-negative and positively selected for CCR7, excluded terminally differentiated effector memory CD45RA+ cells. Sequencing was performed with immunoSEQ multiplex PCR; in TCRdb, only in-frame clones are kept and a portion is missing. This repertoire shows under 1 million clones, approximately 96% found once; its top ten account for about 0.25%.

The V and J genes are TRBV7-8 and TRBJ1-5; 7 nucleotides agree with TRBD1. This TCR was sampled from a man younger than 45 in good health. The specimen was naive CD8+ T cells sorted from blood. CDR3 DNA sequence: TGTGCCAGCGGCGACAGGGTAGGAAGCAATCAGCCCCAGCATTTT. Protein: CASGDRVGSNQPQHF. Full variable domain (outside the CDR3, taken from reference TRBV7-8 and TRBJ1-5): GAGVSQSPRYKVAKRGQDVALRCDPISGHVSLFWYQQALGQGPEFLTYFQNEAQLDKSGLPSDRFFAERPEGSVSTLKIQRTQQEDSAVYLCASGDRVGSNQPQHFGDGTRLSIL.